The entry that follows covers one TCR beta chain sequence. What it binds is unknown. This record belongs to a study of graft-versus-host responses after intestinal transplantation. About the research overall: Isolated intestinal, liver-intestinal, or multivisceral transplants had been given to the recipients.

Study results and limitations: Early post-transplant HvG declines tracked with peak circulating GvH clone levels. The marrow of recipients harbored GvH clones, and ileum or blood showed some of them first. In patients with graft-donor T cell macrochimerism, allograft graft-versus-host to host-versus-graft clonal ratios were high.

TCRdb's table, derived via immunoSEQ multiplex PCR, lists solely in-frame clones and lacks some. The table has about 90,000 clones, around 93% seen once. The V end was cut by 2 bases, the J end by 9 bases, with 14 bases between. This CDR3 is 14 amino acids long. The germline CDR1 and CDR2 sequences are SGHAT and FQNNGV. The clonotype was recovered from a human donor who was the organ donor for an intestinal transplant. The chain carries TRBV11-2 and TRBJ1-5, with a tentative D call TRBD1 (6 bases). Here the sequenced sample was unstimulated CD4+ T cells sorted from spleen or lymph node cells, taken before transplant. CDR3 residues: CASSLQGFGRPQHF. The CDR3 DNA follows: TGTGCCAGCAGCTTACAGGGGTTTGGGCGGCCCCAGCATTTT.